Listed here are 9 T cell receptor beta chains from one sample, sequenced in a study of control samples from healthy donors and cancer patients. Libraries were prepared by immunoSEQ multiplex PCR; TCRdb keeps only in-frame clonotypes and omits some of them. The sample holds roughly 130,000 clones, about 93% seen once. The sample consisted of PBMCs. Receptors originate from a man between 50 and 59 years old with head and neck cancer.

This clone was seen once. Here the CDR3 DNA reads TGTGCCATCAGTGAGGGGGGTGGAGGGAGCTCCTATAATTCACCCCTCCACTTT. Protein: CAISEGGGGSSYNSPLHF. The chain employs TRBV10-3 and TRBJ1-6, with a weak D call TRBD1 (5 bases). This CDR3 spans 18 amino acids. Trimming cost V 2 bases and J 0 bases, with 14 bases left between them. Germline V gene lookup returns CDR1 ENHRY and CDR2 SYGVKD.

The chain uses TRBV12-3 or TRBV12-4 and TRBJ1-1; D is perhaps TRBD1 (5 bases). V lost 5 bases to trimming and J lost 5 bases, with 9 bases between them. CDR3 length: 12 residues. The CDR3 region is CASSEGRTEAFF. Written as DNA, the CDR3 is TGTGCCAGCAGTGAGGGGCGGACTGAAGCTTTCTTT.

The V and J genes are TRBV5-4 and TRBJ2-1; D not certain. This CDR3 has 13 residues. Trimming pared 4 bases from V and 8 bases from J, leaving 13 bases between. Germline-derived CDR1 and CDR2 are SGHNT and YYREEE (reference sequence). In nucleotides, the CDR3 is TGTGCCAGCAGCACCCGGGTGCCGGATGAGCAGTTCTTC. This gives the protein CASSTRVPDEQFF.

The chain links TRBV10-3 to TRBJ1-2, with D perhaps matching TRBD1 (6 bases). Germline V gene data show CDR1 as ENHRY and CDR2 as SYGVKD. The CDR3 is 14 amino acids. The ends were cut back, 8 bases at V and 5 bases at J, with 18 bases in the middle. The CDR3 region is CAIASPGQGYGYTF. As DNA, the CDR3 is TGTGCCATCGCCTCTCCGGGACAAGGATATGGCTACACCTTC.

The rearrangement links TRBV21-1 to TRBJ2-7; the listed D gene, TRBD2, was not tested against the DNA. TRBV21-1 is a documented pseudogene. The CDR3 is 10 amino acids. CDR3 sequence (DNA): TGTGCCAGCACTCGGGTCGAGCAGTACTTC. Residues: CASTRVEQYF.

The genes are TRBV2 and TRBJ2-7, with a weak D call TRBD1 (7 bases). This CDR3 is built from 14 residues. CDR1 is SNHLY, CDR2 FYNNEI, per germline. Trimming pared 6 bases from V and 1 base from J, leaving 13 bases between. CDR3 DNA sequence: TGTGCCAGCAGGAGGGGGCGGGAATCCTACGAGCAGTACTTC. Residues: CASRRGRESYEQYF. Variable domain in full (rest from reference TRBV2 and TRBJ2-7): EPEVTQTPSHQVTQMGQEVILRCVPISNHLYFYWYRQILGQKVEFLVSFYNNEISEKSEIFDDQFSVERPDGSNFTLKIRSTKLEDSAMYFCASRRGRESYEQYFGPGTRLTVT.

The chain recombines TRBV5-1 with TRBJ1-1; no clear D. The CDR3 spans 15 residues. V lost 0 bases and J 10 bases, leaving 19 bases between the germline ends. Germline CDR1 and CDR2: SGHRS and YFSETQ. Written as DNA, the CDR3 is TGCGCCAGCAGCTTGGGGTATGGCCGCAACGAGGGAGCTTTCTTT. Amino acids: CASSLGYGRNEGAFF.

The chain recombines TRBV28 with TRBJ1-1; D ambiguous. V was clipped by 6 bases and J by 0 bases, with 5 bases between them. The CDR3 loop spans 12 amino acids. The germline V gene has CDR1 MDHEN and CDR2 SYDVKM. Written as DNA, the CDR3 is TGTGCCAGCAGCCAGATGAACACTGAAGCTTTCTTT. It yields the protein CASSQMNTEAFF.

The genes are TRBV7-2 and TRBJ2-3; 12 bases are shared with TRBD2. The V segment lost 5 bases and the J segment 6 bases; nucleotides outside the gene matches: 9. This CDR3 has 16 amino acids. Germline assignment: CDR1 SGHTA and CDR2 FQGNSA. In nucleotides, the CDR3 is TGTGCCAGCAGCCCAGAGACTAGCGGGGGTTACGATACGCAGTATTTT. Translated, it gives CASSPETSGGYDTQYF.